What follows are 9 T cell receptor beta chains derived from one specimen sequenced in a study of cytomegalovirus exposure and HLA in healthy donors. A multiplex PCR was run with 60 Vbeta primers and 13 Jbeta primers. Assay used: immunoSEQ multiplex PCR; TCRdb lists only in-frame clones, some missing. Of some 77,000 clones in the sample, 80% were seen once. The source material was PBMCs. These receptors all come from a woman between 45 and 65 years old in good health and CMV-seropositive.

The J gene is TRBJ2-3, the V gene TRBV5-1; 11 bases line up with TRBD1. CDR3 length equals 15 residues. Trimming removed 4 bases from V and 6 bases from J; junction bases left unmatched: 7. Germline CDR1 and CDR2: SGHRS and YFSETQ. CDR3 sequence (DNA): TGCGCCAGCAGCCCCGGACAGGGGGCTTGGGATACGCAGTATTTT. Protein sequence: CASSPGQGAWDTQYF.

In nucleotides, the CDR3 is TGTGCCAGCAGCCTGGACCCCTCGGGGGAGCAGTACGTC. Residues: CASSLDPSGEQYV. J is TRBJ2-7 and V is TRBV7-6; D might be TRBD2 (5 bases). Germline CDR1 SGHVS, CDR2 FNYEAQ. This CDR3 is built from 13 residues. Trimming shortened V by 5 bases and J by 7 bases, and 15 bases separated the two germline ends.

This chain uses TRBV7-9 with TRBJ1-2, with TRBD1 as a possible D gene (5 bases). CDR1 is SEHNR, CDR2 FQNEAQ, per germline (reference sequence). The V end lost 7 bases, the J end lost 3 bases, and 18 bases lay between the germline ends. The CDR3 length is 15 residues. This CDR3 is CASKYTGGEYYGYTF. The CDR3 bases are TGTGCCAGCAAGTATACGGGAGGGGAATACTATGGCTACACCTTC.

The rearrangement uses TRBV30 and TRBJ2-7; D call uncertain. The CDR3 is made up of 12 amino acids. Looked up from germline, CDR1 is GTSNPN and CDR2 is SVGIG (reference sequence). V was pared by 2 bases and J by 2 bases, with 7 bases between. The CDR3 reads CAWSFSAYEQYF. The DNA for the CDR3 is TGTGCCTGGAGTTTCTCAGCCTACGAGCAGTACTTC.

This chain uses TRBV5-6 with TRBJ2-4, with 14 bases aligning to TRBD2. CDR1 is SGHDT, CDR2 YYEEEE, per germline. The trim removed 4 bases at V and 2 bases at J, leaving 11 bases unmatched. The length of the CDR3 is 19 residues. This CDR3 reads CASSAIGTSGSRSKNIQYF. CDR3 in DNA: TGTGCCAGCAGCGCCATAGGGACTAGCGGGAGTAGGTCCAAAAACATTCAGTACTTC.

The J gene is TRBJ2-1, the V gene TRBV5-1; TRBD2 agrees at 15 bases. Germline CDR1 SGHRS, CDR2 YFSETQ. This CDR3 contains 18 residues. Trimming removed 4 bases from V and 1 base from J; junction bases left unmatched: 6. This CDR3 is CASSPGLAGGISYNEQFF. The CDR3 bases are TGCGCCAGCAGCCCCGGACTAGCGGGAGGGATATCCTACAATGAGCAGTTCTTC.

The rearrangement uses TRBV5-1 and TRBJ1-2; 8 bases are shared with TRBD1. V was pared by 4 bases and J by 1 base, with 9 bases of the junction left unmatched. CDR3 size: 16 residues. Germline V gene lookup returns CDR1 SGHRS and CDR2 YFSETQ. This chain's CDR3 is CASSTSGTGVNYGYTF. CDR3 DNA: TGCGCCAGCAGCACCTCGGGGACAGGAGTTAACTATGGCTACACCTTC.

CDR3 bases: TGTGCCAGCAGCTCCAACTACAGGGGGCGCGAAAGGAACACTGAAGCTTTCTTT. As protein: CASSSNYRGRERNTEAFF. The genes are TRBV11-2 and TRBJ1-1; TRBD1 matches at 9 bases. The CDR3 spans 18 residues. V gave up 4 bases and J gave up 1 base; unmatched junction bases: 13. Germline lookup yields CDR1 SGHAT and CDR2 FQNNGV.

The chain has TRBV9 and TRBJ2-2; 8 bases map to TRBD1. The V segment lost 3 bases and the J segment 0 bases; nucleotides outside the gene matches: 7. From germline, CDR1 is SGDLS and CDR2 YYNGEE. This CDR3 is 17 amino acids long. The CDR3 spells CASSGGTGLTNTGELFF. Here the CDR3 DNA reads TGTGCCAGCAGCGGCGGGACAGGCCTTACGAACACCGGGGAGCTGTTTTTT.